A single sample is the source of the 27 T cell receptor beta chains below, sequenced in a study of spatial heterogeneity in lung cancer. Antigens for these TCRs are unknown. This sample's time point: sample taken at primary tumor resection. TCRdb re-derived calls from the 5' RACE reads in MiXCR, one entry per CDR3 protein. The sample records around 7,700 distinct CDR3 sequences, roughly a tenth being singletons. Study-wide results and caveats: Tumor mutation counts were tracked by expanded intratumoral alpha and beta TCR counts.

The source material was lung tumor tissue, sampled at surgery. Every receptor here comes from a male donor with early-stage non-small cell lung cancer.

The J gene is TRBJ2-5, the V gene TRBV6-1; 10 bases match TRBD1. V shed 4 bases, J shed 5 bases, and the junction held 7 bases outside the gene matches. CDR1 MNHNS and CDR2 SASEGT come from the germline V gene. The CDR3 has 15 residues. CDR3 in amino acids: CASSVLTGGRETQYF. The CDR3 coding sequence is TGTGCCAGCAGTGTTTTGACAGGGGGCCGGGAGACCCAGTACTTC.

This clonotype is medium-sized (0.01 to 0.1%). The chain recombines TRBV20-1 with TRBJ2-1, with 9 bases matching TRBD2. The CDR3 is 16 residues long. The V and J ends lost 4 bases and 0 bases, in that order; junction bases with no gene match: 7. Germline V lookup: CDR1 DFQATT, CDR2 SNEGSKA (reference sequence). CDR3 coding DNA: TGCAGTGCTATGGCGGGGGGGTCCACCTCCTACAATGAGCAGTTCTTC. Its translation: CSAMAGGSTSYNEQFF.

The chain links TRBV7-8 to TRBJ1-5; 9 nucleotides line up with TRBD1. After removal of 3 bases from V and 0 bases from J, the junction contained 9 bases not matched to a gene. The length of the CDR3 is 18 residues. The germline V gene has CDR1 SGHVS and CDR2 FQNEAQ. CDR3 nucleotide sequence: TGTGCCAGCAGCTTCACAGGGGGCGGGGGATATAGCAATCAGCCCCAGCATTTT. It codes for CASSFTGGGGYSNQPQHF.

Sample share makes this clonotype medium-sized. The chain couples TRBV10-3 to TRBJ1-1; possibly TRBD1 for D (6 bases). The CDR3 covers 14 residues. The ends were cut back, 0 bases at V and 7 bases at J, with 12 bases in the middle. Germline loops: CDR1 ENHRY, CDR2 SYGVKD. As DNA, the CDR3 is TGTGCCATCAGTGAGTCCCACAGGGTCGGTGAAGCTTTCTTT. Its protein product is CAISESHRVGEAFF.

The chain links TRBV3-1 to TRBJ1-2; 9 bases fit TRBD1. The ends lost 4 bases at V and 7 bases at J; junction bases unmatched: 7. CDR1 LGHDT and CDR2 YNNKEL come from the germline V gene (reference sequence). This CDR3 contains 14 residues. This CDR3 reads CASSRDRGIGGYTF. CDR3 DNA: TGTGCCAGCAGCCGAGACAGGGGGATCGGTGGCTACACCTTC.

This clonotype has a single count. Given a much more abundant clone one base away, this may be a read error. The CDR3 coding sequence is TGTGCCAGCAGTCCCCCCGCGGCCCGGGTAGATACGCAGTATTTT. Its protein product is CASSPPAARVDTQYF. V and J are TRBV28 and TRBJ2-3; D is unresolved. Germline loops: CDR1 MDHEN, CDR2 SYDVKM. The CDR3 sequence is 15 residues long. Deletions cut 5 bases from V and 5 bases from J, with 17 bases between.

In this sample, this clonotype is medium-sized. V and J are TRBV7-2 and TRBJ1-1, with D unclear. From germline, CDR1 is SGHTA and CDR2 FQGNSA. CDR3 length: 11 residues. The V and J ends lost 3 bases and 8 bases respectively, with 7 bases between them. CDR3 coding DNA: TGTGCCAGCAGCTTGAGCAGAGAAGCTTTCTTT. Residues: CASSLSREAFF.

Sample share makes this clonotype medium-sized. CDR3 amino acids: CASSFRAGSAFF. In nucleotides, the CDR3 is TGTGCCAGCAGTTTTAGGGCAGGATCGGCTTTCTTT. This rearrangement joins TRBV28 to TRBJ1-1; D is unclear. In germline, CDR1 is MDHEN, CDR2 SYDVKM. V was cut by 3 bases and J by 11 bases, with 13 bases left in between. The CDR3 totals 12 residues.

Within the sample, this clonotype is medium-sized. The chain uses TRBV18 and TRBJ2-3; no clear D. V shed 1 base and J shed 3 bases, with 23 bases lying between them. This CDR3 spans 19 amino acids. From germline, CDR1 is KGHSH and CDR2 LQKENI. The CDR3 sequence: CASSPLETPARIGTDTQYF. CDR3 bases: TGTGCCAGCTCACCACTCGAGACTCCGGCGCGCATTGGTACAGATACGCAGTATTTT.

The chain is built from TRBV7-6 and TRBJ1-5; D remains ambiguous. V lost 3 bases and J 4 bases, leaving 7 bases between the germline ends. Germline CDR1 and CDR2: SGHVS and FNYEAQ. This CDR3 region has 13 residues. The CDR3 here is CASSFGRNQPQHF. The CDR3, as DNA: TGTGCCAGCAGCTTCGGACGGAATCAGCCCCAGCATTTT.

The gene calls are TRBV20-1 and TRBJ1-3; D gene ambiguous. The CDR3 is 14 amino acids. V was cut by 0 bases and J by 4 bases, with 10 bases left in between. The germline CDR1 and CDR2 sequences are DFQATT and SNEGSKA (reference sequence). The CDR3 is CSARDFRSGNTIYF. The CDR3 DNA follows: TGCAGTGCTAGAGACTTTAGATCGGGAAACACCATATATTTT.

The chain couples TRBV6-2 or TRBV6-3 to TRBJ1-2; maybe TRBD1 (5 bases). Trimming shortened V by 2 bases and J by 4 bases, and 11 bases separated the two germline ends. In germline, CDR1 is MNHEY, CDR2 SVGEGT. The CDR3 sequence is 14 residues long. The CDR3 is CASSYPGTAYGYTF. The CDR3 region has the DNA TGTGCCAGCAGTTACCCAGGGACTGCCTATGGCTACACCTTC.

This clonotype has ten or more counts. The gene calls are TRBV7-2 and TRBJ2-1; 13 nucleotides match TRBD2. This CDR3 is built from 15 residues. The germline CDR1 and CDR2 sequences are SGHTA and FQGNSA. Trimming at V came to 3 bases and at J to 8 bases, leaving 4 bases not matched to a gene. The CDR3 loop is CASSFTSGGAHEQFF. CDR3 bases: TGTGCCAGCAGCTTTACTAGCGGGGGGGCGCATGAGCAGTTCTTC. Complete variable domain (other parts from reference TRBV7-2 and TRBJ2-1): GAGVSQSPSNKVTEKGKDVELRCDPISGHTALYWYRQSLGQGLEFLIYFQGNSAPDKSGLPSDRFSAERTGGSVSTLTIQRTQQEDSAVYLCASSFTSGGAHEQFFGPGTRLTVL.

This clonotype has a handful of counts. The CDR3 DNA sequence: TGTGCCAGCAGTCACACTATTTCAGATACGCAGTATTTT. This codes for CASSHTISDTQYF. The genes are TRBV3-1 and TRBJ2-3, with D unresolved. This CDR3 spans 13 amino acids. The ends were cut back, 6 bases at V and 4 bases at J, with 11 bases in the middle. Germline CDR1 and CDR2: LGHDT and YNNKEL (reference sequence).

This clonotype was found many times. The V gene is TRBV5-1, the J gene TRBJ1-4; D perhaps matches TRBD1 (5 bases). Germline assignment: CDR1 SGHRS and CDR2 YFSETQ. The CDR3 consists of 13 residues. Trimming cost V 4 bases and J 10 bases, with 14 bases left between them. The CDR3 region has the DNA TGCGCCAGCAGCACTGAACCCGGGGGAAAACTGTTTTTT. Translation gives CASSTEPGGKLFF.

The V and J genes are TRBV6-5 and TRBJ1-4; TRBD1 is a possible D gene (6 bases). Germline V gives CDR1 MNHEY, CDR2 SVGAGI. The CDR3 contains 16 residues. Trimming left V 5 bases short and J 3 bases short, with 16 bases between. The CDR3 coding sequence is TGTGCCAGCAGTCCCGCCTCGACAGGATCTAATGAAAAACTGTTTTTT. This translates into CASSPASTGSNEKLFF.

This clonotype was detected ten times or more. The rearrangement joins TRBV7-9 to TRBJ1-1; 7 bases match TRBD1. CDR3 size: 18 residues. Germline lookup yields CDR1 SEHNR and CDR2 FQNEAQ (reference sequence). Unmatched junction bases numbered 19, after V lost 3 bases and J lost 6 bases. For the CDR3, the DNA is TGTGCCAGCAGCTTTCGGGGGACGGGAAAACAGGGGATCCCTGAAGCTTTCTTT. As protein: CASSFRGTGKQGIPEAFF.

In its sample, this clonotype was seen many times. The rearrangement links TRBV5-1 to TRBJ2-3; 10 bases fit TRBD2. The CDR3 runs to 17 residues. Germline CDR1 reads SGHRS; CDR2 reads YFSETQ. The J segment lost 4 bases and the V segment lost 0 bases, leaving 8 bases of the junction unmatched. CDR3 nucleotides: TGCGCCAGCAGCTTGGGGGCTAGCGGGAGAATTGCAGATACGCAGTATTTT. Translated, it gives CASSLGASGRIADTQYF.

This clonotype is judged medium-sized. This chain uses TRBV5-1 with TRBJ2-7, with D possibly matching TRBD2 (6 bases). Germline CDR1 SGHRS, CDR2 YFSETQ. The CDR3 runs to 14 residues. The germline V and J ends were trimmed by 9 bases and 3 bases, with 19 bases remaining between them. CDR3: CANLWWVADYEQYF. The CDR3 DNA reads TGCGCCAACCTCTGGTGGGTAGCGGACTACGAGCAGTACTTC.

The V and J genes are TRBV7-2 and TRBJ2-3, with D unresolved. The CDR3 is 13 amino acids. Germline V gene data show CDR1 as SGHTA and CDR2 as FQGNSA. The V end lost 1 base, the J end lost 5 bases, and 7 bases lay between the germline ends. CDR3 protein: CASSLELRDTQYF. The CDR3, as DNA: TGTGCCAGCAGCTTAGAATTACGAGATACGCAGTATTTT.

Ten or more counts support this clonotype. DNA for the CDR3: TGCAGTGCCCTCTCGGCTAGCGGGACTGGGAATGAGCAGTTCTTC. Amino acid sequence: CSALSASGTGNEQFF. This chain joins TRBV20-1 and TRBJ2-1, with 9 bases aligning to TRBD2. In germline, CDR1 is DFQATT, CDR2 SNEGSKA (reference sequence). V was pared by 6 bases and J by 7 bases, with 13 bases of the junction left unmatched. The CDR3 contains 15 residues.

This clonotype rates as medium-sized. The chain is built from TRBV7-3 and TRBJ2-1; D is uncertain. The CDR3 has 16 amino acids. From germline, CDR1 is SGHTA and CDR2 FQGTGA. Trimming left V 4 bases short and J 2 bases short, with 15 bases between. The CDR3 region is CASSSSGGTAYNEQFF. In DNA form, the CDR3 reads TGTGCCAGCAGCTCCTCTGGCGGAACGGCCTACAATGAGCAGTTCTTC.

At least ten counts were recorded for this clonotype. The rearrangement links TRBV6-1 to TRBJ2-4; D not certain. This CDR3 comprises 12 residues. CDR1 MNHNS and CDR2 SASEGT come from the germline V gene. Trimming took off 6 bases at V and 6 bases at J, with 9 bases between the two ends. The CDR3 DNA is TGTGCCAGCAGATCGGACGGAAACATTCAGTACTTC. Its protein product is CASRSDGNIQYF.

This clonotype was seen more than once but under ten times. The chain is built from TRBV5-6 and TRBJ2-7; perhaps TRBD2 as D (5 bases). The CDR3 extends over 15 amino acids. Trimming cost V 2 bases and J 1 base, with 13 bases left between them. Per the germline V gene, CDR1 is SGHDT and CDR2 is YYEEEE. For the CDR3, the DNA is TGTGCCAGCAGCTTTGCCAATCCGGGGTCCTACGAGCAGTACTTC. It encodes CASSFANPGSYEQYF.

At least ten counts were recorded for this clonotype. The V call is TRBV7-9, the J call TRBJ2-2; D gene unclear. V dropped 4 bases and J dropped 6 bases, with 12 bases sitting between them. This CDR3 comprises 14 residues. Germline V lookup: CDR1 SEHNR, CDR2 FQNEAQ (reference sequence). CDR3 DNA sequence: TGTGCCAGCAGCTCTGCGCTAGGCCCCGGGGAGCTGTTTTTT. It encodes CASSSALGPGELFF.

This clonotype was detected many times. This sequence joins TRBV9 and TRBJ1-6, with TRBD1 as a possible D gene (6 bases). Germline CDR1 is SGDLS and CDR2 is YYNGEE. The length of the CDR3 is 16 residues. Trimming pared 1 base from V and 7 bases from J, leaving 15 bases between. The CDR3 DNA reads TGTGCCAGCAGCGTAAATACAGGGCCTCCAAATTCACCCCTCCACTTT. This encodes CASSVNTGPPNSPLHF.

This clonotype was found once. The chain employs TRBV29-1 and TRBJ1-1; perhaps TRBD1 as D (6 bases). Per germline, CDR1 SQVTM and CDR2 ANQGSEA. The CDR3 extends over 13 amino acids. The V end lost 1 base, the J end lost 4 bases, and 10 bases lay between the germline ends. The CDR3 nucleotides read TGCAGCGTTGAAGGGGGGCCACTCACTGAAGCTTTCTTT. This translates into CSVEGGPLTEAFF.